This TCR beta chain was sequenced in a study of regulatory T cells in long-lasting Graves disease. Findings of the study overall: It was peripheral blood alone, not thyroid tissue, that was studied.

Both iRepertoire HTBI primers and Arm-PCR of CDR3 regions were used to build the TCR beta libraries. TCRdb reprocessed the multiplex PCR reads via MiXCR and lists one record per CDR3 protein. The data contain hundreds of thousands of distinct CDR3 sequences, about 16% of them singletons. The CDR3 contains 14 residues. Germline-derived CDR1 and CDR2 are LNHNV and YYDKDF (reference sequence). Trimming stripped 6 bases from V and 3 bases from J, with 14 bases between. Time point indicated: newly diagnosed GD, antithyroid drugs for less than 3 months. Scientists built the TCR library using RNA that was extracted from PBMCs. This clonotype was detected ten times or more. What it binds is unknown. The data were also submitted as part of a second study, on T cells in Graves' hyperthyroidism and ophthalmopathy. That report adds: In the blood, most expanded thyroid clonotypes above 0.001 appeared as well.

The TCR comes from a man aged 18 to 29 with Graves disease. The specimen was peripheral blood mononuclear cells (PBMCs), collected at new diagnosis, from a patient treated with antithyroid drugs. The rearrangement links TRBV15 to TRBJ1-1; D possibly corresponds to TRBD1 (5 bases). The CDR3 protein is CATSKPGPYTEAFF. In nucleotides, the CDR3 is TGTGCCACCAGTAAACCGGGACCGTACACTGAAGCTTTCTTT.